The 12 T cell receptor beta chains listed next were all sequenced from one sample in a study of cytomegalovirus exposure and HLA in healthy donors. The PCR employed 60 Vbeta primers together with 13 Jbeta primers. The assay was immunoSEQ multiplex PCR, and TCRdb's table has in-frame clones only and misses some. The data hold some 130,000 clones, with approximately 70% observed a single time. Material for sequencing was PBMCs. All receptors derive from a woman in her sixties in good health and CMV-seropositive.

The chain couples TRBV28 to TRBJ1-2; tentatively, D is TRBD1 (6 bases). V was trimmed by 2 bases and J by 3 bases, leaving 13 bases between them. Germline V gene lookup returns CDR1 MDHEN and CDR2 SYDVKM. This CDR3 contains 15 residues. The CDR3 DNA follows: TGTGCCAGCAGTTTAGGAGGCCAGGGGTACTATGGCTACACCTTC. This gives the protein CASSLGGQGYYGYTF.

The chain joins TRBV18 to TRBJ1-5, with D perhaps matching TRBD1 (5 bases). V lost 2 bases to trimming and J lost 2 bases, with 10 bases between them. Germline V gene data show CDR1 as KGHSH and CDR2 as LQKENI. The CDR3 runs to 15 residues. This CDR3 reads CASSPEAGGNQPQHF. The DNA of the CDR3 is TGTGCCAGCTCACCAGAGGCGGGGGGCAATCAGCCCCAGCATTTT.

The CDR3 region is CASRRQGLSTDTQYF. CDR3 nucleotide sequence: TGTGCCAGCAGGAGACAGGGTTTAAGCACAGATACGCAGTATTTT. The chain combines TRBV7-2 with TRBJ2-3; TRBD1 matches at 7 bases. V lost 6 bases to trimming and J lost 0 bases; unmatched junction nucleotides: 6. Germline V gives CDR1 SGHTA, CDR2 FQGNSA. There are 15 residues in the CDR3.

CDR3 DNA sequence: TGTGCCAGCAGTTTGACAGGGGTGAACACTGAAGCTTTCTTT. It codes for CASSLTGVNTEAFF. The rearrangement uses TRBV27 and TRBJ1-1, with TRBD1 identical over 8 bases. CDR1 and CDR2 (germline): MNHEY, SMNVEV (reference sequence). The V and J ends lost 3 bases and 0 bases, in that order; junction bases with no gene match: 0. This CDR3 has 14 amino acids.

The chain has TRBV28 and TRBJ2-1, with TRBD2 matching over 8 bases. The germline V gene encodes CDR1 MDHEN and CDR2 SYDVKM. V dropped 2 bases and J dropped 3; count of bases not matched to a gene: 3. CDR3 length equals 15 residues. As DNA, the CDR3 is TGTGCCAGCAGTTTAGCGGGAGGAAACTACAATGAGCAGTTCTTC. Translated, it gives CASSLAGGNYNEQFF.

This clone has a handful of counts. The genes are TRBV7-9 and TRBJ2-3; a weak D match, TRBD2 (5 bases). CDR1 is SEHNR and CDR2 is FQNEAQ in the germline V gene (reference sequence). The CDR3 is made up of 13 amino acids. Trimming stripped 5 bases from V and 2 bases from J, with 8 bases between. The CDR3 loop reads CASSLGLTDTQYF. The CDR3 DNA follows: TGTGCCAGCAGCCTCGGACTCACAGATACGCAGTATTTT.

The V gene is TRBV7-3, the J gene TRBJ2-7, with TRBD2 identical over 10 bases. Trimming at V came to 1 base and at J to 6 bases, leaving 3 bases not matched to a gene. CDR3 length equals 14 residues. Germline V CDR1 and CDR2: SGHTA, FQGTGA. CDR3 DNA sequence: TGTGCCAGCAGCTTAATGGCTAGCGGGAGCGAGCAGTACTTC. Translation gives CASSLMASGSEQYF. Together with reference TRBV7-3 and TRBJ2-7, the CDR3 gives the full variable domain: GAGVSQTPSNKVTEKGKYVELRCDPISGHTALYWYRQSLGQGPEFLIYFQGTGAADDSGLPNDRFFAVRPEGSVSTLKIQRTERGDSAVYLCASSLMASGSEQYFGPGTRLTVT.

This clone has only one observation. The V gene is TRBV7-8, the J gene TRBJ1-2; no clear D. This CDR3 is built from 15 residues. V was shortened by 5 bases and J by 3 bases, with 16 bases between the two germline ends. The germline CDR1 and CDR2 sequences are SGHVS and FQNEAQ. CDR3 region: CASSPWTNIDYGYTF. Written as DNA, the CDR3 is TGTGCCAGCAGCCCGTGGACTAACATTGACTATGGCTACACCTTC. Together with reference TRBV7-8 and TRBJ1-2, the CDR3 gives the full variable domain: GAGVSQSPRYKVAKRGQDVALRCDPISGHVSLFWYQQALGQGPEFLTYFQNEAQLDKSGLPSDRFFAERPEGSVSTLKIQRTQQEDSAVYLCASSPWTNIDYGYTFGSGTRLTVV.

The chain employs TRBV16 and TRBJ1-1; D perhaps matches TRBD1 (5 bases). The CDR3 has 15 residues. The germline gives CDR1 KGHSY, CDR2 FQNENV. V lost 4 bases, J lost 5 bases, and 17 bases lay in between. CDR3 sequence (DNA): TGTGCCAGCAGCCCTGACGGTGGGGGAGGGACTGAAGCTTTCTTT. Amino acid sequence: CASSPDGGGGTEAFF.

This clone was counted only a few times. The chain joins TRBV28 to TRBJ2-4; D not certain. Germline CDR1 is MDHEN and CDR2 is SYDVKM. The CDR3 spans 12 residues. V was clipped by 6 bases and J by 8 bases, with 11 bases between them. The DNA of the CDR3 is TGTGCCAGCAGCCCTCCCCAGGACATTCAGTACTTC. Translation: CASSPPQDIQYF.

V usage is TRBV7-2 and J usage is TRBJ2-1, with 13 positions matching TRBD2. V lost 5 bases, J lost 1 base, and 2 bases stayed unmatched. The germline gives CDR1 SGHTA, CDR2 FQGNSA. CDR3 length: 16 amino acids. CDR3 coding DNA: TGTACCAGCAGCCTGACTAGCGGGAGGTCCTACAATGAGCAGTTCTTC. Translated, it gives CTSSLTSGRSYNEQFF. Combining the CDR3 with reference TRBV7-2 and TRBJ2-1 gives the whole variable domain GAGVSQSPSNKVTEKGKDVELRCDPISGHTALYWYRQSLGQGLEFLIYFQGNSAPDKSGLPSDRFSAERTGGSVSTLTIQRTQQEDSAVYLCTSSLTSGRSYNEQFFGPGTRLTVL.

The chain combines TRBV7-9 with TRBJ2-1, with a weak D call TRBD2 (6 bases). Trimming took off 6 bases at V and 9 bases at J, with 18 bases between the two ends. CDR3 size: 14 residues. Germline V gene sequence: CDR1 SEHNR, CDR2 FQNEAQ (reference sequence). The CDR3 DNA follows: TGTGCCAGCAGTCAAGACGGACGGGAGAGTGAGCAGTTCTTC. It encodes CASSQDGRESEQFF.